The clone carrying this TCR beta chain appeared a few times. CDR3 size: 15 residues. The V end was cut by 4 bases, the J end by 7 bases, with 14 bases between. Germline CDR1 and CDR2: SNHLY and FYNNEI. The sample originates from a study of technical replicates of blood from several donors. The table came from immunoSEQ multiplex PCR; TCRdb's copy has only in-frame clones and leaves some out. The sample holds approximately 81,000 clones, around four fifths seen once. The chain carries TRBV2 and TRBJ1-6, with D unresolved. Source material: PBMCs. The receptor was derived from a human donor in good health. Some clones in this sample may be carry-over from other donors' samples. The CDR3 DNA follows: TGTGCCAGCAGTGCGGAGGGTGGGAGGAATTCACCCCTCCACTTT. This sequence encodes CASSAEGGRNSPLHF.